This entry lists 6 T cell receptor beta chains sequenced from one sample in a study of shared clonotypes between healthy human individuals. The method was immunoSEQ multiplex PCR; TCRdb's version includes in-frame clones alone and lacks a portion of them. Of 2,500,000 or so clones listed, more than 80% are singletons. The sequencing input was naive CD4+ T cells sorted from blood. Described subset: CD45RA+ positively selected. All receptors derive from a man between 18 and 35 years old in good health.

V and J are TRBV9 and TRBJ2-1; perhaps TRBD1 as D (6 bases). Germline V lookup: CDR1 SGDLS, CDR2 YYNGEE. The CDR3 covers 17 residues. V shed 4 bases and J shed 2 bases, with 19 bases lying between them. The CDR3 here is CASSLRTAGTTYNEQFF. The CDR3 DNA sequence: TGTGCCAGCAGCCTTAGGACAGCCGGGACCACCTACAATGAGCAGTTCTTC.

The V and J genes are TRBV6-1 and TRBJ1-2, with 7 bases matching TRBD1. Germline trimming cut 5 bases from V and 0 bases from J; bases unmatched to any gene: 6. Germline V CDR1 and CDR2: MNHNS, SASEGT. The CDR3 is made up of 15 amino acids. This chain's CDR3 is CASSPLTGANYGYTF. CDR3 bases: TGTGCCAGCAGTCCCCTAACAGGGGCTAACTATGGCTACACCTTC.

The chain employs TRBV7-9 and TRBJ2-1, with 10 bases lining up with TRBD2. The CDR3 totals 16 residues. Germline assignment: CDR1 SEHNR and CDR2 FQNEAQ (reference sequence). V shed 5 bases and J 6 bases; nucleotides not matched to a gene: 10. The CDR3 loop is CASSPSWASGSNEQFF. In DNA form, the CDR3 reads TGTGCCAGCAGCCCCTCCTGGGCTAGCGGGAGCAATGAGCAGTTCTTC.

This clone has a single count. The chain is built from TRBV4-3 and TRBJ1-6, with TRBD1 identical over 9 bases. The V gene end was trimmed by 3 bases and the J gene end by 5 bases; junction bases not matched to a gene: 5. Germline V gives CDR1 LGHNA, CDR2 YSLEER. This CDR3 is built from 16 residues. The CDR3 sequence is CASSHTDRGNNSPLHF. The CDR3 DNA reads TGCGCCAGCAGCCATACGGACAGGGGAAATAATTCACCCCTCCACTTT.

The V gene is TRBV19, the J gene TRBJ2-5, with 9 positions matching TRBD2. The CDR3 totals 15 residues. The ends lost 6 bases at V and 4 bases at J; junction bases unmatched: 9. CDR1 and CDR2 from the germline V gene are LNHDA and SQIVND (reference sequence). Here the CDR3 reads CASRSPGLATETQYF. The CDR3 bases are TGTGCCAGTAGGTCCCCGGGACTAGCTACAGAGACCCAGTACTTC.

The genes are TRBV9 and TRBJ1-1; no definite D call. CDR1 and CDR2 from the germline V gene are SGDLS and YYNGEE. This CDR3 spans 14 amino acids. Deletions cut 2 bases from V and 0 bases from J, with 8 bases between. The CDR3 loop reads CASSVSALNTEAFF. In DNA form, the CDR3 reads TGTGCCAGCAGCGTTTCGGCACTGAACACTGAAGCTTTCTTT.